This section outlines one T cell receptor (beta chain) sequence together with its context. These data originate in a study of blood T cell repertoires in COVID-19. Looking at the study overall: In each case, the material was cDNA or gDNA derived from T cells, B-cell-depleted T cells, or PBMCs.

The germline V gene encodes CDR1 MNHEY and CDR2 SVGAGI. CDR3 size: 15 residues. V shed 4 bases, J shed 3 bases, and the junction held 4 bases outside the gene matches. Participant reports of clinical history set cohort assignment. Two consecutive negative NP/OP PCR tests, clearance, or resolved symptoms defined Cohort 3 recovery. The repertoire was sequenced with immunoSEQ multiplex PCR; TCRdb's copy has only in-frame clones and lacks some. The table shows about 190,000 clones, with about 83% occurring only once. This receptor was identified in a woman in her thirties who had recovered from COVID-19. Sequencing was performed on PBMCs or T cells enriched from blood (not recorded which). The chain carries TRBV6-5 and TRBJ2-7, with 12 nucleotides matching TRBD2. The CDR3 sequence is CASSFGLAGHYEQYF. CDR3 sequence (DNA): TGTGCCAGCAGTTTTGGACTAGCGGGACACTACGAGCAGTACTTC.